This is a list of T cell receptor beta chains from one sample in a study of blood T cells in healthy people across ages. TCRdb redid the calling of the 5' RACE reads with MiXCR, one entry per CDR3 protein. The data show some 930,000 distinct CDR3 sequences, 25% to 35% seen once. The same specimen was also included in a second study, on T cells of mothers and their children.

Sequences were obtained from blood. These receptor sequences come from a middle-aged woman in good health. Both conserved end residues are part of each CDR3. Each record gives: V gene, clone size, D gene, J gene, CDR3 protein, CDR3 DNA. The D gene is left open where the match is weak. The size entry is marked missing in some rows and otherwise reads once, few, many or a size class.

TRBV7-2	NA	TRBD1	TRBJ1-6	CASSFTGDNSPLHF	TGTGCCAGCAGCTTTACAGGGGATAATTCACCCCTCCACTTT
TRBV12-3/TRBV12-4	many	NA	TRBJ2-5	CASSLGEGGTQYF	TGTGCCAGCAGTTTAGGGGAGGGGGGGACCCAGTACTTC
TRBV3-1	few	TRBD1	TRBJ1-1	CASSQARTGAAFF	TGTGCCAGCAGCCAAGCCCGGACAGGGGCAGCTTTCTTT
TRBV7-2	many	NA	TRBJ1-2	CASSLAGGNYGYTF	TGTGCCAGCAGCTTGGCCGGGGGGAACTATGGCTACACCTTC
TRBV7-3	NA	TRBD2	TRBJ2-2	CASSLKSGGVNTGELFF	TGTGCCAGCAGCTTAAAGTCCGGGGGGGTTAACACCGGGGAGCTGTTTTTT
TRBV6-5	many	TRBD1	TRBJ2-7	CASSHTGTGGYEQYF	TGTGCCAGCAGTCACACCGGGACAGGGGGTTACGAGCAGTACTTC
TRBV4-1	NA	TRBD1	TRBJ2-3	CASSQVGQGTDTQYF	TGCGCCAGCAGCCAAGTCGGACAGGGAACAGATACGCAGTATTTT
TRBV7-7	NA	NA	TRBJ1-1	CASGEGQQNTKAFF	TGTGCTAGCGGGGAAGGACAGCAAAACACTAAAGCTTTCTTT
TRBV5-6	few	TRBD1	TRBJ2-6	CASSSPPGTGPSASGANVLTF	TGTGCCAGCAGCTCACCACCCGGGACAGGCCCTTCGGCCTCTGGGGCCAACGTCCTGACTTTC
TRBV24-1	NA	NA	TRBJ1-2	CAASEDSLTYGYTF	TGTGCCGCCAGTGAAGACAGTTTGACTTATGGCTACACCTTC
TRBV10-3	NA	NA	TRBJ1-5	CAISEGGHNRPQHF	TGTGCCATCAGTGAGGGGGGCCACAATCGGCCCCAGCATTTT
TRBV7-9	NA	NA	TRBJ2-1	CASSFGRTDNEQFF	TGTGCCAGCAGCTTCGGACGGACGGACAATGAGCAGTTCTTC
TRBV12-3/TRBV12-4	few	TRBD1	TRBJ1-6	CAGRRQGDSPLHF	TGTGCCGGCAGACGACAGGGGGATTCACCCCTCCACTTT
TRBV12-3/TRBV12-4	few	TRBD1	TRBJ1-6	CASSLGTGASPLHF	TGTGCCAGCAGTCTCGGGACAGGGGCATCACCCCTCCACTTT
TRBV6-4	many	TRBD2	TRBJ2-1	CASSPTSGRGNEQFF	TGTGCCAGCAGCCCGACTAGCGGGAGGGGAAATGAGCAGTTCTTC
TRBV7-6	NA	TRBD2	TRBJ2-1	CAGARAGGSSYNEQFF	TGTGCCGGGGCGCGAGCGGGGGGGAGCTCCTACAATGAGCAGTTCTTC
TRBV5-1	NA	TRBD1	TRBJ1-4	CASSLGQGARGEKLFF	TGCGCCAGCAGCTTGGGACAGGGGGCGCGAGGCGAAAAACTGTTTTTT
TRBV27	many	TRBD1	TRBJ2-7	CASSTRDRAHEQYF	TGTGCCAGCAGCACCCGGGACAGGGCGCACGAGCAGTACTTC